Below, 24 T cell receptor beta chains from the same sample are listed, as sequenced in a study of regulatory T cells in long-lasting Graves disease. Time point given: newly diagnosed GD, antithyroid drugs for less than 3 months. PBMC RNA was the source of the TCR library. CDR3 regions were amplified by Arm-PCR using iRepertoire HTBI primers to build TCR beta libraries. TCRdb called the multiplex PCR reads again in MiXCR, with one record for every CDR3 protein. This sample has hundreds of thousands of distinct CDR3 sequences; 16% occur once, and the top ten carry around 18%. The same data also went into a second study, on T cells in Graves' hyperthyroidism and ophthalmopathy.

Sequencing used peripheral blood mononuclear cells (PBMCs), obtained at new diagnosis, from a patient treated with antithyroid drugs. The receptors were gathered from a woman in her twenties or thirties with Graves disease.

This clonotype was detected a few times. V and J are TRBV5-1 and TRBJ2-7; D is possibly TRBD1 (6 bases). The CDR3 spans 15 residues. V lost 0 bases and J 2 bases, leaving 12 bases between the germline ends. CDR1 and CDR2 from the germline V gene are SGHRS and YFSETQ. The CDR3, as DNA: TGCGCCAGCAGCTTGGGTGTCGGGACAACCTACGAGCAGTACTTC. It is translated as CASSLGVGTTYEQYF.

The V call is TRBV9, the J call TRBJ2-1; D remains unclear. CDR1 is SGDLS, CDR2 YYNGEE, per germline. Trimming cost V 3 bases and J 6 bases, with 7 bases left between them. This CDR3 has 12 amino acids. CDR3 amino acids: CASSDPGNEQFF. Here the CDR3 DNA reads TGTGCCAGCAGCGATCCTGGCAATGAGCAGTTCTTC.

At least ten counts were recorded for this clonotype. V gene TRBV25-1 combines with J gene TRBJ1-1; 7 bases fit TRBD1. The CDR3 length is 15 residues. CDR1 and CDR2 (germline): MGHDK, SYGVNS. The V segment lost 4 bases and the J segment 3 bases; nucleotides outside the gene matches: 8. This CDR3 reads CASSVIDRDDTEAFF. For the CDR3, the DNA is TGTGCCAGCAGTGTAATCGACAGGGATGACACTGAAGCTTTCTTT.

V gene TRBV18 combines with J gene TRBJ2-5, with TRBD1 identical over 8 bases. Germline V gene sequence: CDR1 KGHSH, CDR2 LQKENI. With 8 bases clipped from V and 2 bases from J, the junction kept 7 bases outside the gene matches. The CDR3 loop spans 14 amino acids. The CDR3 nucleotides read TGTGCCAGCACGGACAGGGTGAGGCAAGAGACCCAGTACTTC. Translating gives CASTDRVRQETQYF.

This clonotype occurred many times. This rearrangement joins TRBV5-1 to TRBJ1-4; 7 nucleotides agree with TRBD1. The CDR3 spans 15 residues. J lost 3 bases, V lost 3 bases, and 5 bases had no gene match. Germline loops: CDR1 SGHRS, CDR2 YFSETQ. This chain's CDR3 is CASSYQGTANEKLFF. The DNA of the CDR3 is TGCGCCAGCAGCTATCAGGGGACAGCTAATGAAAAACTGTTTTTT. The full variable domain, in which reference TRBV5-1 and TRBJ1-4 provide the parts outside the CDR3, is KAGVTQTPRYLIKTRGQQVTLSCSPISGHRSVSWYQQTPGQGLQFLFEYFSETQRNKGNFPGRFSGRQFSNSRSEMNVSTLELGDSALYLCASSYQGTANEKLFFGSGTQLSVL.

This clonotype was counted ten times or more. V and J are TRBV11-2 and TRBJ2-3; 13 bases match TRBD2. The J segment lost 6 bases and the V segment lost 4 bases, leaving 4 bases of the junction unmatched. Germline V gene data show CDR1 as SGHAT and CDR2 as FQNNGV. This CDR3 contains 15 residues. The CDR3 DNA sequence: TGTGCCAGCAGCTCGTGGACTAGCGGGAGTGATACGCAGTATTTT. It translates to CASSSWTSGSDTQYF. The variable domain in full, with the rest retrieved from reference TRBV11-2 and TRBJ2-3, is EAGVAQSPRYKIIEKRQSVAFWCNPISGHATLYWYQQILGQGPKLLIQFQNNGVVDDSQLPKDRFSAERLKGVDSTLKIQPAKLEDSAVYLCASSSWTSGSDTQYFGPGTRLTVL.

This clonotype was counted only a few times. The chain joins TRBV6-2 or TRBV6-3 to TRBJ1-6; TRBD1 agrees at 7 bases. Germline loops: CDR1 MNHEY, CDR2 SVGEGT. Trimming removed 6 bases from V and 5 bases from J; junction bases left unmatched: 10. The CDR3 is 16 amino acids. The CDR3 region is CASSRRGPKDNSPLHF. CDR3 sequence (DNA): TGTGCCAGCAGCCGAAGGGGGCCAAAGGATAATTCACCCCTCCACTTT.

This clonotype was counted at least ten times. This chain connects TRBV5-1 to TRBJ2-1, with 9 bases aligning to TRBD2. This CDR3 is 15 amino acids long. Germline loops: CDR1 SGHRS, CDR2 YFSETQ. Trimming cost V 4 bases and J 6 bases; bases outside gene matches: 8. CDR3: CASSPRGSGSNEQFF. The CDR3, as DNA: TGCGCCAGCAGCCCCCGGGGTAGCGGGAGCAATGAGCAGTTCTTC.

This clonotype has ten or more counts. The genes are TRBV5-1 and TRBJ2-7; TRBD2 aligns across 12 bases. The CDR3 is 18 amino acids. J gave up 5 bases and V 0 bases, and 12 bases lay outside the gene matches. Per the germline V gene, CDR1 is SGHRS and CDR2 is YFSETQ. The DNA of the CDR3 is TGCGCCAGCAGCTTGGTTCGACTAGCGGGAGACGTACTCCACGAGCAGTACTTC. It encodes CASSLVRLAGDVLHEQYF.

This clonotype was picked up many times. V and J are TRBV6-2 or TRBV6-3 and TRBJ2-2; the match to TRBD1 covers 10 bases. In germline, CDR1 is MNHEY, CDR2 SVGEGT. After removal of 5 bases from V and 5 bases from J, the junction contained 5 bases not matched to a gene. The CDR3 is 15 residues long. The CDR3 loop is CASSPRQGATGELFF. CDR3 bases: TGTGCCAGCAGTCCGCGACAGGGGGCGACCGGGGAGCTGTTTTTT.

In regard to this clonotype: A read error may produce the germline difference seen at one junction end. V gene TRBV7-8 combines with J gene TRBJ2-1; D is unresolved. The length of the CDR3 is 16 residues. Germline V gene lookup returns CDR1 SGHVS and CDR2 FQNEAQ. For the CDR3, the DNA is TGTGCCAACAGCTTAGTTCCAGCGCACTTCTACAATGAGCAGTTCTTC. Translation: CANSLVPAHFYNEQFF.

The chain has TRBV11-2 and TRBJ1-1; unclear D gene. The germline V and J ends were trimmed by 0 bases and 11 bases, with 16 bases remaining between them. There are 14 residues in the CDR3. CDR1 and CDR2 (germline): SGHAT, FQNNGV. In nucleotides, the CDR3 is TGTGCCAGCAGCTTAGATGGGGTAGGAGTGGATGCTTTCTTT. This sequence encodes CASSLDGVGVDAFF.

V usage is TRBV27 and J usage is TRBJ2-2; D is ambiguous. With 5 bases removed from V and 6 bases from J, the gap between germline ends came to 19 bases. The V gene's germline CDR1 is MNHEY and CDR2 SMNVEV (reference sequence). CDR3 length: 16 residues. CDR3 DNA: TGTGCCAGCAGTCCCCCGTCGACTCCATTTCCCGGGGAGCTGTTTTTT. Amino acids: CASSPPSTPFPGELFF.

This clonotype occurred many times. V gene TRBV7-2 combines with J gene TRBJ2-7; 7 bases agree with TRBD1. The CDR3 is 14 amino acids. Germline V lookup: CDR1 SGHTA, CDR2 FQGNSA. Trimming at V came to 4 bases and at J to 2 bases, leaving 5 bases not matched to a gene. The CDR3 here is CASSSLDRPYEQYF. CDR3 nucleotide sequence: TGTGCCAGCAGCTCCCTGGACAGGCCCTACGAGCAGTACTTC.

For this clonotype: Given a much more abundant clone one base away, this may be a read error. This chain connects TRBV6-1 to TRBJ1-4, with D unresolved. This CDR3 is built from 14 residues. CDR1 is MNHNS, CDR2 SASEGT, per germline. Trimming shortened V by 7 bases and J by 11 bases, and 20 bases separated the two germline ends. The CDR3 nucleotides are TGTGCCAGCACCGAGGAGTATACGGGAGAGAAACTGTTTTTT. Amino acids: CASTEEYTGEKLFF.

In this sample, this clonotype turned up many times. The chain employs TRBV28 and TRBJ1-5; no firm D call. V lost 3 bases and J lost 6, with 9 bases in between. Germline V gene lookup returns CDR1 MDHEN and CDR2 SYDVKM. CDR3 length: 13 residues. CDR3 residues: CASSLLFVQPQHF. Written as DNA, the CDR3 is TGTGCCAGCAGTTTGTTGTTCGTTCAGCCCCAGCATTTT.

This clonotype has at least ten counts. The chain recombines TRBV12-3 or TRBV12-4 with TRBJ2-3; D unresolved. Trimming cost V 7 bases and J 4 bases, with 15 bases left between them. The length of the CDR3 is 14 residues. CDR3 sequence reads: CASTLRRFADTQYF. CDR3 DNA sequence: TGTGCCAGCACCCTGAGGCGGTTCGCAGATACGCAGTATTTT.

This clonotype was recorded a few times. The chain is built from TRBV27 and TRBJ1-6, with 9 bases that match TRBD1. Germline lookup yields CDR1 MNHEY and CDR2 SMNVEV (reference sequence). V lost 5 bases and J lost 10; bases outside the gene matches: 9. The CDR3 consists of 15 residues. CDR3 nucleotide sequence: TGTGCCAGCAGTCCAGGGACAGGGTTTAACTCACCCCTCCACTTT. This sequence encodes CASSPGTGFNSPLHF.

This clonotype was counted ten times or more. The chain joins TRBV28 to TRBJ2-1; either TRBD1 or TRBD2 may fit D (5 bases each). This CDR3 region has 13 residues. Trimming took 7 bases from V and 6 from J, leaving 13 bases between them. Germline assignment: CDR1 MDHEN and CDR2 SYDVKM. CDR3 nucleotides: TGTGCCAGCAAAGCAGGTGGGGGCAATGAGCAGTTCTTC. Amino acid sequence: CASKAGGGNEQFF.

V gene TRBV9 combines with J gene TRBJ2-3, with D unclear. This CDR3 is built from 14 residues. Trimming removed 0 bases from V and 6 bases from J, with 11 bases in between. The germline V gene has CDR1 SGDLS and CDR2 YYNGEE. The CDR3 is CASSVALGSDTQYF. The CDR3 nucleotides read TGTGCCAGCAGCGTAGCTCTAGGTTCGGATACGCAGTATTTT.

The chain joins TRBV20-1 to TRBJ1-2; possibly TRBD1 for D (6 bases). Germline V gene lookup returns CDR1 DFQATT and CDR2 SNEGSKA (reference sequence). The CDR3 sequence is 14 residues long. V dropped 1 base and J dropped 4 bases, with 13 bases sitting between them. The CDR3 region has the DNA TGCAGTGCTAGAGGAGGACAGCCCTTCTATGGCTACACCTTC. Encoded protein: CSARGGQPFYGYTF.

This clonotype was observed a handful of times. This rearrangement joins TRBV10-3 to TRBJ1-6; D unclear. The CDR3 has 14 residues. Looked up from germline, CDR1 is ENHRY and CDR2 is SYGVKD. The germline V and J ends were trimmed by 10 bases and 0 bases, with 10 bases remaining between them. The CDR3 DNA sequence: TGTGCCACAAAGAGGAGCTCCTATAATTCACCCCTCCACTTT. Protein product: CATKRSSYNSPLHF.

The chain is built from TRBV5-1 and TRBJ2-1; the D gene could be TRBD1 or TRBD2 (5 bases each). Trimming took off 0 bases at V and 4 bases at J, with 11 bases between the two ends. Per the germline V gene, CDR1 is SGHRS and CDR2 is YFSETQ. The CDR3 is made up of 15 amino acids. The CDR3 protein is CASSLVSGPYNEQFF. In DNA form, the CDR3 reads TGCGCCAGCAGCTTGGTGTCGGGACCTTACAATGAGCAGTTCTTC.

Many counts were recorded for this clonotype. The chain joins TRBV28 to TRBJ2-7; TRBD2 agrees at 11 bases. Germline V gene lookup returns CDR1 MDHEN and CDR2 SYDVKM. This CDR3 comprises 16 residues. The J segment lost 5 bases and the V segment lost 4 bases, leaving 10 bases of the junction unmatched. The CDR3 reads CASSSFSGRANHEQYF. DNA for the CDR3: TGTGCCAGCAGTTCATTTAGCGGGAGGGCAAACCACGAGCAGTACTTC. Full variable domain (outside the CDR3, taken from reference TRBV28 and TRBJ2-7): DVKVTQSSRYLVKRTGEKVFLECVQDMDHENMFWYRQDPGLGLRLIYFSYDVKMKEKGDIPEGYSVSREKKERFSLILESASTNQTSMYLCASSSFSGRANHEQYFGPGTRLTVT.